One and the same sample provided the 31 T cell receptor beta chains below, sequenced in a study of blood T cell repertoires in COVID-19 (dated by TCRdb to about 2020). Library creation used the immunoSEQ multiplex PCR assay. What TCRdb holds here is the immuneACCESS table cut down to in-frame rearrangements. Part of the clones is not present; checked against another copy, under half of the missing clones reflect an unresolved V gene, and the others are unexplained. Counted in this sample were some 200,000 clones; roughly nine tenths of them appeared once. The ten largest make up 20% to 25% of the sample. The sequenced sample was peripheral blood. The receptors stem from a man in his 60s with active or convalescent COVID-19.

This clone is a singleton in its sample. This CDR3 reads CASSPWDSGNTIYF. CDR3 nucleotide sequence: TGTGCCAGCAGCCCTTGGGACAGTGGAAACACCATATATTTT. This sequence joins TRBV27 and TRBJ1-3; TRBD1 agrees at 7 bases. This CDR3 region has 14 residues. With 6 bases clipped from V and 3 bases from J, the junction kept 5 bases outside the gene matches. Germline V lookup: CDR1 MNHEY, CDR2 SMNVEV (reference sequence).

The rearrangement uses TRBV11-2 and TRBJ2-1; TRBD2 matches 8 bases. The J segment lost 4 bases and the V segment lost 4 bases, leaving 9 bases of the junction unmatched. The CDR3 runs to 16 residues. Germline V gene sequence: CDR1 SGHAT, CDR2 FQNNGV. The CDR3 is CASSSFRGGQYNEQFF. CDR3 nucleotide sequence: TGTGCCAGCAGCTCCTTCCGGGGGGGCCAATACAATGAGCAGTTCTTC.

This chain connects TRBV24-1 to TRBJ2-7; possibly TRBD1 for D (6 bases). CDR1 and CDR2 (germline): KGHDR, SFDVKD. The CDR3 length is 15 residues. The V end was cut by 7 bases, the J end by 0 bases, with 15 bases between. The CDR3 bases are TGTGCCACCAGGAAGGGGACAAGTCACTCCTACGAGCAGTACTTC. This codes for CATRKGTSHSYEQYF.

V usage is TRBV2 and J usage is TRBJ2-1; the match to TRBD2 covers 8 bases. This CDR3 has 15 amino acids. Losses at the gene ends were 1 base for V and 9 bases for J; bases not matched to a gene: 8. Looked up from germline, CDR1 is SNHLY and CDR2 is FYNNEI. CDR3 DNA sequence: TGTGCCAGCAGTGAAGAGAGCGGGGGCGGAAGTGAGCAGTTCTTC. It specifies CASSEESGGGSEQFF.

V usage is TRBV11-2 and J usage is TRBJ1-3; TRBD1 is a possible D gene (5 bases). The CDR3 loop spans 16 amino acids. V lost 4 bases and J 1 base, leaving 14 bases between the germline ends. CDR1 is SGHAT and CDR2 is FQNNGV in the germline V gene. The CDR3 nucleotides read TGTGCCAGCAGCTCGGGACTCAAGGGTTCTGGAAACACCATATATTTT. This translates into CASSSGLKGSGNTIYF.

The V call is TRBV4-1, the J call TRBJ1-5; D possibly corresponds to TRBD1 (5 bases). The length of the CDR3 is 17 residues. Germline V gene data show CDR1 as MGHRA and CDR2 as YSYEKL. Trimming shortened V by 0 bases and J by 4 bases, and 16 bases separated the two germline ends. The CDR3 spells CASSQEVREGWNQPQHF. The CDR3 bases are TGCGCCAGCAGCCAAGAGGTCAGGGAGGGTTGGAATCAGCCCCAGCATTTT.

The chain uses TRBV6-6 and TRBJ1-2; D call uncertain. V shed 4 bases and J shed 0 bases, with 6 bases lying between them. Germline CDR1 reads MNHNY; CDR2 reads SVGAGI (reference sequence). CDR3 length: 13 residues. The CDR3 sequence: CASSLIANYGYTF. In DNA, the CDR3 is TGTGCCAGCAGTTTGATAGCTAACTATGGCTACACCTTC.

This CDR3 is CASSSSSGGTQYF. The CDR3 DNA reads as TGTGCCAGCAGCTCCAGTAGCGGGGGGACGCAGTATTTT. V gene TRBV7-3 combines with J gene TRBJ2-3, with 10 bases that match TRBD2. This CDR3 is 13 amino acids long. The V segment lost 4 bases and the J segment 9 bases; nucleotides outside the gene matches: 4. Germline V gene sequence: CDR1 SGHTA, CDR2 FQGTGA. Combining the CDR3 with reference TRBV7-3 and TRBJ2-3 gives the whole variable domain GAGVSQTPSNKVTEKGKYVELRCDPISGHTALYWYRQSLGQGPEFLIYFQGTGAADDSGLPNDRFFAVRPEGSVSTLKIQRTERGDSAVYLCASSSSSGGTQYFGPGTRLTVL.

The genes are TRBV7-2 and TRBJ1-5, with TRBD1 identical over 8 bases. The CDR3 totals 13 residues. J gave up 7 bases and V 5 bases, and 4 bases lay outside the gene matches. Germline V gene lookup returns CDR1 SGHTA and CDR2 FQGNSA. The CDR3 reads CASSPRTGQPQHF. In nucleotides, the CDR3 is TGTGCCAGCAGCCCTCGGACAGGGCAGCCCCAGCATTTT.

The chain carries TRBV27 and TRBJ1-1; possible D gene TRBD1, 6 bases. CDR1 MNHEY and CDR2 SMNVEV come from the germline V gene (reference sequence). The CDR3 covers 14 residues. The V end lost 8 bases, the J end lost 8 bases, and 21 bases lay between the germline ends. The CDR3 is CASGPGTPREEAFF. As DNA, the CDR3 is TGTGCCAGCGGACCCGGGACACCCCGGGAAGAAGCTTTCTTT.

This chain uses TRBV5-1 with TRBJ1-6; TRBD1 matches at 9 bases. CDR1 is SGHRS and CDR2 is YFSETQ in the germline V gene. The ends lost 0 bases at V and 9 bases at J; junction bases unmatched: 7. The CDR3 sequence is 16 residues long. The CDR3 sequence: CASSLEGTGTSSPLHF. The CDR3, as DNA: TGCGCCAGCAGCTTGGAAGGGACAGGGACCAGTTCACCCCTCCACTTT.

The rearrangement uses TRBV6-6 and TRBJ1-6; TRBD1 matches at 8 bases. Germline V CDR1 and CDR2: MNHNY, SVGAGI (reference sequence). The V gene end was trimmed by 6 bases and the J gene end by 9 bases; junction bases not matched to a gene: 4. This CDR3 region has 13 residues. The CDR3 region has the DNA TGTGCCAGCAGGGGACAGGATTTTTCACCCCTCCACTTT. It translates to CASRGQDFSPLHF.

The chain couples TRBV7-9 to TRBJ1-4; 11 positions match TRBD1. This CDR3 has 16 residues. The germline V gene encodes CDR1 SEHNR and CDR2 FQNEAQ (reference sequence). With V trimmed by 1 base and J by 8 bases, 6 bases remained unmatched. The CDR3 DNA follows: TGTGCCAGCAGCTTAGTCCCGGACAGGGGGCAAGAAAAACTGTTTTTT. Amino acids: CASSLVPDRGQEKLFF.

This chain connects TRBV7-2 to TRBJ2-1; D is unclear. The CDR3 consists of 16 residues. CDR1 and CDR2 (germline): SGHTA, FQGNSA. V gave up 6 bases and J gave up 2 bases, with 17 bases separating them. The DNA for the CDR3 is TGTGCCAGCAGTCAAGCAGGTTTTGCTCCCTACAATGAGCAGTTCTTC. This codes for CASSQAGFAPYNEQFF.

The chain combines TRBV12-5 with TRBJ2-3; a possible D gene is TRBD2 (5 bases). CDR3 size: 13 residues. The V gene's germline CDR1 is LGHNT and CDR2 FRNRAP. Trimming removed 10 bases from V and 2 bases from J, with 13 bases in between. CDR3 DNA sequence: TGTGCTACAGGCGGGTTTTACACAGATACGCAGTATTTT. This translates into CATGGFYTDTQYF.

A single count supports this clone. The genes are TRBV6-6 and TRBJ1-1, with D perhaps matching TRBD1 (6 bases). The V end was cut by 4 bases, the J end by 3 bases, with 15 bases between. Looked up from germline, CDR1 is MNHNY and CDR2 is SVGAGI (reference sequence). This CDR3 is built from 15 residues. The DNA of the CDR3 is TGTGCCAGCAGTTTAACCGGGGAGGGGGACACTGAAGCTTTCTTT. As protein: CASSLTGEGDTEAFF.

The chain links TRBV10-1 to TRBJ2-7; 7 bases match TRBD2. V lost 4 bases, J lost 1 base, and 7 bases stayed unmatched. Germline-derived CDR1 and CDR2 are WNHNN and SYGVQD (reference sequence). This CDR3 is 15 amino acids long. CDR3 region: CASSAQRDYSYEQYF. The CDR3 DNA reads TGCGCCAGCAGTGCCCAGCGGGATTATTCCTACGAGCAGTACTTC.

The chain uses TRBV5-1 and TRBJ1-1; D not resolved. V was trimmed by 1 base and J by 3 bases, leaving 16 bases between them. The CDR3 is 16 residues long. The V gene's germline CDR1 is SGHRS and CDR2 YFSETQ. The DNA for the CDR3 is TGCGCCAGCAGCTTGATCTCAGCAGGTCCGGACACTGAAGCTTTCTTT. Its protein product is CASSLISAGPDTEAFF.

The rearrangement uses TRBV10-1 and TRBJ2-3, with 7 bases aligning to TRBD2. Germline values: CDR1 WNHNN, CDR2 SYGVQD (reference sequence). V was clipped by 6 bases and J by 0 bases; unmatched bases: 6. This CDR3 comprises 15 residues. The CDR3 here is CASSQSGASTDTQYF. The CDR3 nucleotides are TGCGCCAGCAGCCAAAGCGGGGCTAGCACAGATACGCAGTATTTT.

Only a few counts were recorded for this clone. This rearrangement joins TRBV2 to TRBJ2-2; TRBD1 matches at 9 bases. The CDR3 consists of 15 residues. Germline-derived CDR1 and CDR2 are SNHLY and FYNNEI. Unmatched junction bases numbered 8, after V lost 7 bases and J lost 5 bases. This CDR3 reads CASKISQGATGELFF. DNA of the CDR3: TGTGCCAGCAAGATCTCACAGGGGGCGACCGGGGAGCTGTTTTTT.

The chain employs TRBV6-6 and TRBJ1-5; D might be TRBD1 (6 bases). The CDR3 has 16 residues. Germline loops: CDR1 MNHNY, CDR2 SVGAGI (reference sequence). V gave up 5 bases and J gave up 1 base, with 15 bases separating them. CDR3 residues: CASSAKQGGSNQPQHF. In nucleotides, the CDR3 is TGTGCCAGCAGTGCCAAACAGGGTGGAAGCAATCAGCCCCAGCATTTT.

CDR3 loop: CASSPPGQGSYEQYF. In nucleotides, the CDR3 is TGTGCCAGCAGTCCCCCCGGACAGGGTAGCTACGAGCAGTACTTC. The chain employs TRBV7-9 and TRBJ2-7; TRBD1 agrees at 8 bases. Germline V gene data show CDR1 as SEHNR and CDR2 as FQNEAQ (reference sequence). Unmatched junction bases numbered 10, after V lost 6 bases and J lost 3 bases. CDR3 length: 15 amino acids.

This sequence joins TRBV2 and TRBJ2-3, with D possibly matching TRBD2 (6 bases). The CDR3 extends over 15 amino acids. The germline gives CDR1 SNHLY, CDR2 FYNNEI. V lost 9 bases and J lost 4, with 20 bases in between. The CDR3 reads CARGLVEGFPDTQYF. DNA for the CDR3: TGTGCCAGGGGACTGGTAGAGGGCTTCCCAGATACGCAGTATTTT. Combining the CDR3 with reference TRBV2 and TRBJ2-3 gives the whole variable domain EPEVTQTPSHQVTQMGQEVILRCVPISNHLYFYWYRQILGQKVEFLVSFYNNEISEKSEIFDDQFSVERPDGSNFTLKIRSTKLEDSAMYFCARGLVEGFPDTQYFGPGTRLTVL.

The gene calls are TRBV7-6 and TRBJ1-6, with TRBD1 matching 9 bases. V was pared by 8 bases and J by 9 bases, with 11 bases of the junction left unmatched. Germline CDR1 SGHVS, CDR2 FNYEAQ. CDR3 length: 15 amino acids. The chain's CDR3 is CASGQGTGGGSPLHF. The CDR3, as DNA: TGTGCCAGCGGACAGGGGACAGGTGGGGGTTCACCCCTCCACTTT. Complete variable domain (other parts from reference TRBV7-6 and TRBJ1-6): GAGVSQSPRYKVTKRGQDVALRCDPISGHVSLYWYRQALGQGPEFLTYFNYEAQQDKSGLPNDRFSAERPEGSISTLTIQRTEQRDSAMYRCASGQGTGGGSPLHFGNGTRLTVT.

The chain recombines TRBV3-1 (or the pseudogene TRBV3-2) with TRBJ2-1; a weak D match, TRBD2 (6 bases). Per the germline V gene, CDR1 is LGHDT and CDR2 is YNNKEL (reference sequence). This CDR3 comprises 14 residues. V was cut by 7 bases and J by 0 bases, with 10 bases left in between. CDR3 in amino acids: CASTRGSSYNEQFF. Written as DNA, the CDR3 is TGTGCCAGCACTCGGGGGAGCTCCTACAATGAGCAGTTCTTC.

This clone was seen only once. The CDR3 nucleotides read TGTGCCAGCAGCTTGACAGGGGGTATGGGCGGGGAGCTGTTTTTT. It is translated as CASSLTGGMGGELFF. The chain combines TRBV5-4 with TRBJ2-2; 8 nucleotides align to TRBD1. The length of the CDR3 is 15 residues. Germline V gene lookup returns CDR1 SGHNT and CDR2 YYREEE (reference sequence). The V gene end was trimmed by 1 base and the J gene end by 7 bases; junction bases not matched to a gene: 6.

The rearrangement joins TRBV9 to TRBJ1-6, with D maybe TRBD1 (6 bases). V lost 2 bases and J lost 10, with 16 bases in between. The CDR3 length is 15 residues. Germline V gene lookup returns CDR1 SGDLS and CDR2 YYNGEE. CDR3 DNA: TGTGCCAGCAGCGTGTGGGACACAACAGAGTCACCCCTCCACTTT. Translating gives CASSVWDTTESPLHF.

This clone appeared a single time. The chain has TRBV3-1 (or the pseudogene TRBV3-2) and TRBJ2-7; 9 bases line up with TRBD1. The CDR3 sequence is 15 residues long. The V segment lost 3 bases and the J segment 4 bases; nucleotides outside the gene matches: 7. Germline V gene sequence: CDR1 LGHDT, CDR2 YNNKEL (reference sequence). The CDR3 loop is CASSQVGQGPYEQYF. The CDR3 nucleotides are TGTGCCAGCAGCCAGGTGGGACAGGGACCTTACGAGCAGTACTTC.

V gene TRBV6-2 or TRBV6-3 combines with J gene TRBJ2-2, with 11 bases fitting TRBD2. CDR3 size: 17 residues. Germline CDR1 and CDR2: MNHEY and SVGEGT. V shed 5 bases, J shed 2 bases, and the junction held 7 bases outside the gene matches. The CDR3 reads CASSPRTSGLNTGELFF. The CDR3, as DNA: TGTGCCAGCAGTCCCCGGACTAGCGGGCTTAACACCGGGGAGCTGTTTTTT.

The chain has TRBV5-4 and TRBJ2-2; TRBD2 matches at 9 bases. The ends lost 4 bases at V and 4 bases at J; junction bases unmatched: 8. CDR3 length: 16 residues. Germline-derived CDR1 and CDR2 are SGHNT and YYREEE (reference sequence). The CDR3 region is CASSPRTSVSTGELFF. For the CDR3, the DNA is TGTGCCAGCAGCCCCCGGACTAGCGTCAGCACCGGGGAGCTGTTTTTT.

The rearrangement links TRBV7-9 to TRBJ2-1; D unclear. The length of the CDR3 is 12 residues. Per the germline V gene, CDR1 is SEHNR and CDR2 is FQNEAQ (reference sequence). The germline V and J ends were trimmed by 1 base and 9 bases, with 7 bases remaining between them. CDR3 sequence reads: CASSLDLSEQFF. The DNA for the CDR3 is TGTGCCAGCAGCTTAGATCTGAGTGAGCAGTTCTTC.